One sample yielded the 15 T cell receptor beta chains listed below, sequenced in a study of T-cell reconstitution after alpha-beta-depleted transplantation in children. Unique molecular identifiers featured in how the TCRbeta library was prepared. One entry per CDR3 protein, called by TCRdb with MiXCR from the PCR reads. The sample lists about 360,000 distinct CDR3 sequences, 13% occurring once. The sequenced sample was PBMCs, obtained from the stem cell graft. The receptors were gathered from a human donor who donated a stem cell graft to a child with Fanconi anemia.

This clonotype was observed many times. V is TRBV5-1 and J is TRBJ2-1; 10 bases match TRBD2. The germline V gene has CDR1 SGHRS and CDR2 YFSETQ. The V and J ends lost 5 bases and 1 base, in that order; junction bases with no gene match: 9. The length of the CDR3 is 17 residues. The CDR3 DNA reads TGCGCCAGCAGTCCAGCGGGGGGGCGAGAGTCCTACAATGAGCAGTTCTTC. This codes for CASSPAGGRESYNEQFF.

This clonotype has a handful of counts. The chain has TRBV5-1 and TRBJ2-3, with 13 bases that match TRBD2. This CDR3 region has 19 residues. V gave up 4 bases and J gave up 0 bases; unmatched junction bases: 11. The germline V gene has CDR1 SGHRS and CDR2 YFSETQ. The DNA of the CDR3 is TGCGCCAGCAGCGTTGGACTAGCGGGGGTACTAACAAGCACAGATACGCAGTATTTT. This sequence encodes CASSVGLAGVLTSTDTQYF.

This clonotype was picked up a small number of times. The CDR3 nucleotides read TGTGCCAGCAGCCGTACAGGGGGCGACTATGGCTACACCTTC. This sequence encodes CASSRTGGDYGYTF. The V call is TRBV11-1, the J call TRBJ1-2, with 9 positions matching TRBD1. The CDR3 is 14 residues long. V lost 5 bases to trimming and J lost 3 bases; unmatched junction nucleotides: 4. Per germline, CDR1 SGHAT and CDR2 FQDESV (reference sequence).

This clonotype was seen ten or more times. The V call is TRBV20-1, the J call TRBJ2-1; tentatively, D is TRBD1 (6 bases). CDR3 length: 15 residues. Germline V CDR1 and CDR2: DFQATT, SNEGSKA (reference sequence). Trimming took off 3 bases at V and 3 bases at J, with 15 bases between the two ends. CDR3 DNA sequence: TGCAGTGCTAGCCTCCAGAGACAGGTCTACAATGAGCAGTTCTTC. This codes for CSASLQRQVYNEQFF.

In its sample, this clonotype was seen many times. The V call is TRBV20-1, the J call TRBJ2-5; perhaps TRBD2 as D (7 bases). Trimming shortened V by 1 base and J by 3 bases, and 12 bases separated the two germline ends. The CDR3 covers 14 residues. Germline V CDR1 and CDR2: DFQATT, SNEGSKA (reference sequence). CDR3 sequence reads: CSARGGGREETQYF. DNA of the CDR3: TGCAGTGCTAGAGGGGGGGGCAGAGAAGAGACCCAGTACTTC.

The V call is TRBV12-3 or TRBV12-4, the J call TRBJ1-3; 7 positions agree with TRBD1. The CDR3 is made up of 15 amino acids. With V trimmed by 5 bases and J by 7 bases, 11 bases remained unmatched. The DNA for the CDR3 is TGTGCCAGCAGTACAGACAGGGTTCGAGGGAACACCATATATTTT. Its translation: CASSTDRVRGNTIYF.

This clonotype was seen repeatedly, ten times or more. CDR3 protein: CASSMPGPHNEQFF. In nucleotides, the CDR3 is TGTGCCAGCAGCATGCCTGGACCCCACAATGAGCAGTTCTTC. The V and J genes are TRBV28 and TRBJ2-1; no reliable D call. V lost 6 bases, J lost 5 bases, and 14 bases lay in between. The CDR3 runs to 14 residues. Germline values: CDR1 MDHEN, CDR2 SYDVKM.

The rearrangement links TRBV5-1 to TRBJ2-2; TRBD1 agrees at 8 bases. The V and J ends lost 4 bases and 1 base, in that order; junction bases with no gene match: 12. Germline CDR1 SGHRS, CDR2 YFSETQ. The CDR3 runs 18 residues. The CDR3 DNA follows: TGCGCCAGCAGCCCTGTAGGAACCGGGACAGGGAACACCGGGGAGCTGTTTTTT. It specifies CASSPVGTGTGNTGELFF.

This clonotype appeared a few times. This rearrangement joins TRBV18 to TRBJ1-1; 9 bases agree with TRBD1. The CDR3 is made up of 16 amino acids. Germline-derived CDR1 and CDR2 are KGHSH and LQKENI. The V and J ends lost 0 bases and 5 bases, in that order; junction bases with no gene match: 7. The CDR3 nucleotides read TGTGCCAGCTCACCACCTACAGGACAGGGGACTACTGAAGCTTTCTTT. This translates into CASSPPTGQGTTEAFF.

There are a few counts of this clonotype. J is TRBJ2-5 and V is TRBV5-5; D is unclear. The length of the CDR3 is 14 residues. CDR1 SGHKS and CDR2 YYEKEE come from the germline V gene (reference sequence). Trimming left V 0 bases short and J 4 bases short, with 10 bases between. As DNA, the CDR3 is TGTGCCAGCAGCTTGGGGCAGCCGAGAGAGACCCAGTACTTC. Protein: CASSLGQPRETQYF.

This clonotype was seen at least ten times. The chain is built from TRBV12-3 or TRBV12-4 and TRBJ2-3, with unresolved D. Trimming took 6 bases from V and 6 from J, leaving 10 bases between them. The CDR3 runs to 12 residues. The CDR3 region has the DNA TGTGCCAGCAGCTTGATCGGGGATACGCAGTATTTT. It codes for CASSLIGDTQYF.

The rearrangement joins TRBV7-8 to TRBJ1-3, with D perhaps matching TRBD1 (5 bases). The CDR3 length is 15 residues. V gave up 6 bases and J gave up 4 bases, with 16 bases separating them. Germline V gene lookup returns CDR1 SGHVS and CDR2 FQNEAQ. For the CDR3, the DNA is TGTGCCAGCAGTTGGGGCCCGGGGATCGGAAACACCATATATTTT. Its translation is CASSWGPGIGNTIYF.

This clonotype was recorded many times. This chain links TRBV3-1 with TRBJ1-1; D call uncertain. Germline CDR1 reads LGHDT; CDR2 reads YNNKEL (reference sequence). With 6 bases removed from V and 1 base from J, the gap between germline ends came to 6 bases. This CDR3 has 12 residues. This chain's CDR3 is CASSRQNTEAFF. DNA of the CDR3: TGTGCCAGCAGTCGACAGAACACTGAAGCTTTCTTT.

V usage is TRBV30 and J usage is TRBJ2-5; D gene unclear. From germline, CDR1 is GTSNPN and CDR2 SVGIG (reference sequence). This CDR3 contains 13 residues. V lost 2 bases and J lost 1, with 8 bases in between. CDR3 DNA: TGTGCCTGGAGTCTAGGCTTCCAAGAGACCCAGTACTTC. Protein sequence: CAWSLGFQETQYF. Supplemented by reference TRBV30 and TRBJ2-5, the full variable domain reads SQTIHQWPATLVQPVGSPLSLECTVEGTSNPNLYWYRQAAGRGLQLLFYSVGIGQISSEVPQNLSASRPQDRQFILSSKKLLLSDSGFYLCAWSLGFQETQYFGPGTRLLVL.

The sample holds a few counts of this clonotype. The rearrangement links TRBV20-1 to TRBJ2-7, with 7 bases fitting TRBD2. Germline trimming cut 6 bases from V and 5 bases from J; bases unmatched to any gene: 4. Germline V gene data show CDR1 as DFQATT and CDR2 as SNEGSKA (reference sequence). The CDR3 extends over 11 amino acids. Written as DNA, the CDR3 is TGCAGTGCACCACGGGGGGACGAGCAGTACTTC. Translation gives CSAPRGDEQYF.